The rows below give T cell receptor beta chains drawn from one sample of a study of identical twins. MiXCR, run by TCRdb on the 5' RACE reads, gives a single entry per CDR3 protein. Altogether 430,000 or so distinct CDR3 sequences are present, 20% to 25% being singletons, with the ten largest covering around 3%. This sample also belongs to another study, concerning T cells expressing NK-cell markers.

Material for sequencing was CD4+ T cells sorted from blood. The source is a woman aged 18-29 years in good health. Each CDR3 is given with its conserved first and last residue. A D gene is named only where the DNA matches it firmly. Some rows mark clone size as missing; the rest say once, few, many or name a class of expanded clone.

CASSQRWTVEAFF	TGTGCCAGCAGTCAACGATGGACGGTCGAAGCTTTCTTT	.	.	TRBJ1-1	TRBV5-6
CASSLASSLETQYF	TGTGCCAGCAGTTTAGCTTCTAGCCTTGAGACCCAGTACTTC	.	.	TRBJ2-5	TRBV12-3/TRBV12-4
CASRTGGRNYGYTF	TGTGCCAGCAGAACAGGGGGCCGTAACTATGGCTACACCTTC	TRBD1	many	TRBJ1-2	TRBV12-3/TRBV12-4
CASRRTGGVLAEAFF	TGTGCCAGCAGGAGGACAGGGGGTGTTTTGGCTGAAGCTTTCTTT	TRBD1	few	TRBJ1-1	TRBV6-1
CSARESSGGPAYF	TGCAGTGCTAGAGAGTCGAGCGGGGGGCCCGCTTACTTC	TRBD2	.	TRBJ2-5	TRBV20-1
CASSLSPGVNVDTQYF	TGCGCCAGCAGCTTGTCCCCGGGGGTGAATGTAGATACGCAGTATTTT	.	.	TRBJ2-3	TRBV5-1
CSVVKGAETQYF	TGCAGCGTTGTCAAAGGGGCGGAGACCCAGTACTTC	.	.	TRBJ2-5	TRBV29-1
CATSDFSTSGELFF	TGTGCCACCAGTGATTTTAGCACATCCGGGGAGCTGTTTTTT	.	.	TRBJ2-2	TRBV24-1
CSARRRGLSYEQYF	TGCAGTGCTAGGAGGCGGGGACTTTCCTACGAGCAGTACTTC	.	.	TRBJ2-7	TRBV20-1
CAISQGAGGEDTQYF	TGTGCCATCAGTCAGGGGGCGGGAGGGGAAGATACGCAGTATTTT	.	.	TRBJ2-3	TRBV10-3
CASSSPIFRGSGANVLTF	TGCGCCAGCAGCTCTCCTATCTTCCGGGGCTCTGGGGCCAACGTCCTGACTTTC	.	.	TRBJ2-6	TRBV5-1
CASSGLRLARYARTEAFF	TGTGCCAGCAGCGGCCTGAGGTTGGCCAGGTATGCCCGAACTGAAGCTTTCTTT	.	.	TRBJ1-1	TRBV12-3/TRBV12-4
CASSYSGGSNEQFF	TGTGCCAGCAGTTACTCCGGGGGGTCGAATGAGCAGTTCTTC	TRBD2	few	TRBJ2-1	TRBV6-5
CASTPEGTGGLEQFF	TGTGCCAGCACCCCAGAGGGGACAGGGGGTTTAGAGCAGTTCTTC	TRBD1	.	TRBJ2-1	TRBV27
CAWRVPGGPRVEQYF	TGTGCCTGGAGGGTCCCCGGGGGTCCGAGGGTTGAGCAGTACTTC	.	.	TRBJ2-7	TRBV30
CASSLGGRVQETQYF	TGTGCCAGCAGCTTAGGGGGGAGGGTCCAAGAGACCCAGTACTTC	TRBD2	few	TRBJ2-5	TRBV11-2
CASSLPGQGEPQHF	TGTGCCAGCAGTTTACCGGGACAGGGGGAGCCCCAGCATTTT	TRBD1	few	TRBJ1-5	TRBV12-3/TRBV12-4
CASSFATEPTNEKLFF	TGTGCCAGCAGCTTCGCTACAGAACCAACTAATGAAAAACTGTTTTTT	.	.	TRBJ1-4	TRBV11-1
CASSLRQGLAKNIQYF	TGTGCCAGCAGTCTAAGACAGGGGTTAGCCAAAAACATTCAGTACTTC	TRBD1	few	TRBJ2-4	TRBV12-3/TRBV12-4
CASSQEGWTGGLYEQYF	TGCGCCAGCAGCCAAGAGGGGTGGACAGGGGGCCTCTACGAGCAGTACTTC	TRBD1	.	TRBJ2-7	TRBV4-1
CASSYDRQGAYEQYF	TGTGCCAGCAGCTACGACAGACAGGGGGCCTACGAGCAGTACTTC	TRBD1	.	TRBJ2-7	TRBV12-3/TRBV12-4
CASSQGSANLGTRKETQYF	TGTGCCAGCAGCCAAGGGTCTGCGAATTTGGGTACTAGGAAGGAGACCCAGTACTTC	.	many	TRBJ2-5	TRBV4-2
CASSQMGGGTDTQYF	TGTGCCAGCAGCCAAATGGGGGGGGGCACAGATACGCAGTATTTT	TRBD2	.	TRBJ2-3	TRBV3-1
CASSLVGRGIPKTEAFF	TGTGCCAGCAGCTTAGTAGGCAGGGGGATCCCCAAGACTGAAGCTTTCTTT	TRBD1	few	TRBJ1-1	TRBV11-2
CASSLGTSFNEQFF	TGCGCCAGCAGCTTGGGGACTAGCTTTAATGAGCAGTTCTTC	TRBD2	few	TRBJ2-1	TRBV5-1
CASRPGQGLTGELFF	TGTGCCAGCAGACCGGGACAGGGGTTAACCGGGGAGCTGTTTTTT	TRBD1	.	TRBJ2-2	TRBV2
CASSRGRGGSYEQYF	TGTGCCAGCAGCCGGGGGCGGGGAGGCTCCTACGAGCAGTACTTC	.	few	TRBJ2-7	TRBV9
CASSRQGQGAGNNEQFF	TGTGCCAGCAGTCGCCAGGGACAGGGGGCGGGGAACAATGAGCAGTTCTTC	TRBD1	few	TRBJ2-1	TRBV25-1
CASTQTSGRAYEQYF	TGTGCCAGCACCCAAACTAGCGGGAGGGCCTACGAGCAGTACTTC	.	few	TRBJ2-7	TRBV21-1
CASSSGGATDTQYF	TGTGCCAGCAGCTCCGGGGGGGCAACAGATACGCAGTATTTT	TRBD2	few	TRBJ2-3	TRBV7-9
CASSRLAGPQETQYF	TGTGCCAGCAGTCGATTAGCGGGGCCGCAAGAGACCCAGTACTTC	TRBD2	few	TRBJ2-5	TRBV12-3/TRBV12-4
CASSQRTSLYEQYF	TGCGCCAGCAGCCAAAGGACTTCACTCTACGAGCAGTACTTC	.	few	TRBJ2-7	TRBV5-1
CASRSHRKGYTF	TGTGCCAGCAGATCGCACAGGAAAGGCTACACCTTC	.	.	TRBJ1-2	TRBV12-3/TRBV12-4
CASSTSSGILDEQYF	TGTGCCAGTAGTACATCCTCCGGGATTTTGGACGAGCAGTACTTC	.	.	TRBJ2-7	TRBV19
CASRRDRGLVNTEAFF	TGTGCCAGCCGACGAGACAGGGGATTGGTGAACACTGAAGCTTTCTTT	TRBD1	few	TRBJ1-1	TRBV27
CSARGISGRLNEQFF	TGCAGTGCTAGAGGGATCTCCGGGAGGCTCAATGAGCAGTTCTTC	TRBD2	.	TRBJ2-1	TRBV20-1
CASRGSGQLNQPQHF	TGTGCCAGTAGGGGCTCTGGACAGTTGAATCAGCCCCAGCATTTT	.	once	TRBJ1-5	TRBV19
CASSSGTNTEAFF	TGCGCCAGCAGCTCCGGGACGAACACTGAAGCTTTCTTT	.	.	TRBJ1-1	TRBV5-1
CASRRDGDTGELFF	TGTGCCAGCCGAAGGGACGGAGACACCGGGGAGCTGTTTTTT	.	many	TRBJ2-2	TRBV12-3/TRBV12-4
CASSPNRITGFEQYF	TGTGCCAGCAGCCCAAACCGGATCACAGGGTTCGAGCAGTACTTC	.	few	TRBJ2-7	TRBV7-8
CSARDLLAGTYEQYF	TGCAGTGCTAGAGATCTGCTAGCGGGTACCTACGAGCAGTACTTC	TRBD2	.	TRBJ2-7	TRBV20-1
CASSLVPGPYEQYF	TGCGCCAGCAGCTTGGTACCAGGCCCCTACGAGCAGTACTTC	.	.	TRBJ2-7	TRBV5-1
CASSLRLYGYTF	TGTGCCAGCAGCTTAAGGCTCTATGGCTACACCTTC	.	.	TRBJ1-2	TRBV7-2
CASGRLAGGPSEQFF	TGTGCCAGCGGGAGACTAGCGGGAGGGCCGTCTGAGCAGTTCTTC	TRBD2	.	TRBJ2-1	TRBV12-3/TRBV12-4
CASSQGSWQTGDTQYF	TGTGCCAGCAGCCAAGGAAGTTGGCAGACGGGAGATACGCAGTATTTT	.	.	TRBJ2-3	TRBV3-1
CASKTGTGGYEQYF	TGTGCCAGCAAAACCGGGACAGGGGGCTACGAGCAGTACTTC	TRBD1	once	TRBJ2-7	TRBV6-1
CSALTDRVSSPLHF	TGCAGTGCGCTTACCGACAGGGTATCTTCACCCCTCCACTTT	TRBD1	.	TRBJ1-6	TRBV20-1
CASSSRLAGGVSYNEQFF	TGTGCCAGCAGTTCGCGACTAGCGGGGGGAGTCTCCTACAATGAGCAGTTCTTC	TRBD2	.	TRBJ2-1	TRBV2
CASSLLWAGAEQFF	TGTGCCAGCAGTTTACTCTGGGCGGGGGCCGAGCAGTTCTTC	.	few	TRBJ2-1	TRBV12-3/TRBV12-4
CASSSRTIGGYTF	TGTGCCAGCAGCTCCCGGACAATTGGTGGCTACACCTTC	.	.	TRBJ1-2	TRBV11-2
CSANRQKIAKNIQYF	TGCAGTGCTAACCGACAGAAGATAGCCAAAAACATTCAGTACTTC	.	.	TRBJ2-4	TRBV20-1
CAWTSGSDEQFF	TGTGCCTGGACTAGCGGGAGTGATGAGCAGTTCTTC	TRBD2	.	TRBJ2-1	TRBV30
CASSRELAGGPYNEQFF	TGTGCCAGTAGTAGGGAACTAGCGGGGGGCCCCTACAATGAGCAGTTCTTC	TRBD2	.	TRBJ2-1	TRBV19
CAWSASPGRNYNEQFF	TGTGCCTGGAGTGCTTCTCCGGGACGGAACTACAATGAGCAGTTCTTC	.	once	TRBJ2-1	TRBV30
CASSIWDSSETQYF	TGTGCCAGCAGCATCTGGGACAGCTCAGAGACCCAGTACTTC	TRBD1	.	TRBJ2-5	TRBV7-2